The present entry profiles one T cell receptor (beta chain) with its context. The data belong to a study of cytomegalovirus exposure and HLA in healthy donors. PCR used 60 Vbeta primers and 13 Jbeta primers. Using immunoSEQ multiplex PCR, the repertoire was profiled, and TCRdb retains in-frame clones only, with some absent. The profile shows tens of thousands of clones, approximately 79% of them singletons. The CDR3 consists of 13 residues. Germline values: CDR1 GTSNPN, CDR2 SVGIG (reference sequence). After removal of 4 bases from V and 2 bases from J, the junction contained 2 bases not matched to a gene.

This TCR was recovered from a man younger than 40 in good health and CMV-seronegative. The chain uses TRBV30 and TRBJ1-1, with 9 nucleotides matching TRBD1. The sample was PBMCs. The CDR3 sequence: CAWMGQGNTEAFF. CDR3 in DNA: TGTGCCTGGATGGGACAGGGTAACACTGAAGCTTTCTTT.